This T cell receptor beta chain appears in the sequencing data of a study of shared clonotypes between healthy human individuals. Across the study: Three plates each covered CD4 naive and memory; CD8 naive two, CD8 memory one. Study-wide results and caveats: Among donors, sharing of clonotypes was expected to be affected by sequencing depth.

Assay used: immunoSEQ multiplex PCR; TCRdb lists only in-frame clones, some missing. The sample lists approximately 1.9 million clones; 90% to 95% were seen once. As concerns this clone: Its antigen is as yet unknown.

Naive CD8 cells were CD45RO-negative, positively selected for CCR7, excluding terminally differentiated effector memory CD45RA+ cells. Trimming cost V 0 bases and J 0 bases, with 12 bases left between them. CDR3 length: 17 residues. The germline gives CDR1 SGHVS, CDR2 FQNEAQ. Sequencing was performed on naive CD8+ T cells from PBMCs. The origin of this receptor is a man aged 18-30 years in good health. Some clones in this sample may be carry-over from other donors' samples. J is TRBJ2-1 and V is TRBV7-8, with no clear D. Here the CDR3 DNA reads TGTGCCAGCAGCTTAGCGCTTTCTATAAGCTCCTACAATGAGCAGTTCTTC. Amino acid sequence: CASSLALSISSYNEQFF.